This T cell receptor beta chain was recovered during a study of T cell responses to AZD1222 COVID-19 vaccine. Germline V lookup: CDR1 MNHEY, CDR2 SVGEGT. The V end was cut by 4 bases, the J end by 8 bases, with 17 bases between. The CDR3 contains 15 residues. Sequencing was performed with immunoSEQ multiplex PCR; in TCRdb, only in-frame clones are kept and a portion is missing. Of around 100,000 clones detected, about 88% appear once; the ten largest clones hold under 25%. Sequenced material: peripheral blood, taken on day 0 of AZD1222 vaccination. This clonotype originated in an adult in good health. The chain uses TRBV6-2 or TRBV6-3 and TRBJ1-4, with a tentative D call TRBD1 (5 bases). DNA for the CDR3: TGTGCCAGCAGTTCCGGGGACGCCTCGGGCGAAAAACTGTTTTTT. This gives the protein CASSSGDASGEKLFF.